Listed here is a single T cell receptor beta chain. Trimming cost V 8 bases and J 5 bases, with 18 bases left between them. Germline values: CDR1 SNHLY, CDR2 FYNNEI. The CDR3 consists of 14 residues. The data were obtained in a study of radiotherapy plus CTLA-4 blockade in lung cancer. The data were produced by immunoSEQ multiplex PCR, yet TCRdb's version contains in-frame clones alone and is incomplete. The sample holds approximately 44,000 clones, around 76% seen once. Focal radiation and CTLA-4 blockade (ipilimumab) were tested in chemo-refractory metastatic non-small-cell lung cancer patients. The V call is TRBV2, the J call TRBJ1-1; D may be TRBD1 (5 bases). The TCR was taken from a human donor with non-small cell lung cancer who had stable disease on radiotherapy plus ipilimumab. The sequencing here drew on peripheral blood, taken from a patient treated with radiotherapy plus ipilimumab. Here the CDR3 DNA reads TGTGCCAGCCGAATTCGGGGGGGAGGGACTGAAGCTTTCTTT. Protein sequence: CASRIRGGGTEAFF.